The clone carrying this T cell receptor (beta chain) was seen many times. Its specificity is not known. This sample is part of a study of beta chain features in type 1 diabetes. At the level of the study: No age, gender or cell yield differences were seen between patients and healthy donors.

From germline, CDR1 is LGHNA and CDR2 YNFKEQ. The CDR3 consists of 15 residues. The J segment lost 2 bases and the V segment lost 5 bases, leaving 5 bases of the junction unmatched. Reverse transcription of all isolated RNA meant that expressed TCRB transcripts were sequenced. Clones were read by immunoSEQ multiplex PCR, and TCRdb kept only the in-frame ones, dropping some. The sample lists 160,000 or so clones; 8% to 8.5% were seen once. Regarding the study as a whole: Patients with type 1 diabetes showed fewer VDJ junction insertions and more deletions. TCRB CDR3 length was moderately but significantly reduced in all four CD4+ subsets of Type 1 diabetes patients.

The sequenced sample consisted of central memory CD4+ T cells from blood. The V and J genes are TRBV4-2 and TRBJ2-5, with 10 bases fitting TRBD2. The source is a woman aged 18-29 years with type 1 diabetes. The CDR3 DNA sequence: TGTGCCAGCAGCAGCGGGGGGGGCCCTCAAGAGACCCAGTACTTC. Translation: CASSSGGGPQETQYF.